The 8 T cell receptor beta chains in this list originate from one sample, sequenced in a study of blood T cell repertoires in COVID-19. The method was immunoSEQ multiplex PCR; TCRdb's version includes in-frame clones alone and lacks a portion of them. The repertoire holds roughly 430,000 clones, roughly 90% seen once, with approximately 2% in the top ten. The sequenced sample consisted of PBMCs or T cells enriched from blood (not recorded which). The receptors here all came from a woman aged 35 to 49 with acute COVID-19.

V and J are TRBV4-2 and TRBJ2-7; TRBD1 matches 11 bases. Germline CDR1 reads LGHNA; CDR2 reads YNFKEQ. V lost 4 bases, J lost 3 bases, and 8 bases stayed unmatched. The CDR3 contains 16 residues. The CDR3 DNA reads TGTGCCAGCAGCCTGCGTCAGGGACAGGGGGACTACGAGCAGTACTTC. This sequence encodes CASSLRQGQGDYEQYF.

The rearrangement uses TRBV5-8 and TRBJ1-2, with a weak D call TRBD1 (6 bases). Germline V gene lookup returns CDR1 SGHTS and CDR2 YDEGEE. CDR3 length equals 13 residues. Trimming shortened V by 0 bases and J by 6 bases, and 9 bases separated the two germline ends. The chain's CDR3 is CASSLVRGDGYTF. The CDR3 DNA reads TGTGCCAGCAGCTTGGTCAGGGGAGATGGCTACACCTTC. The whole variable domain, remainder taken from reference TRBV5-8 and TRBJ1-2, is EAGVTQSPTHLIKTRGQQATLRCSPISGHTSVYWYQQALGLGLQFLLWYDEGEERNRGNFPPRFSGRQFPNYSSELNVNALELEDSALYLCASSLVRGDGYTFGSGTRLTVV.

The chain employs TRBV25-1 and TRBJ2-5; D gene uncertain. This CDR3 contains 14 residues. CDR1 MGHDK and CDR2 SYGVNS come from the germline V gene. Trimming removed 0 bases at V and 2 bases at J, with 7 bases between. Here the CDR3 reads CASSEYASQETQYF. CDR3 DNA sequence: TGTGCCAGCAGTGAATATGCGTCTCAAGAGACCCAGTACTTC.

The chain is built from TRBV18 and TRBJ2-5, with D perhaps matching TRBD2 (7 bases). With 3 bases removed from V and 2 bases from J, the gap between germline ends came to 13 bases. Germline V gives CDR1 KGHSH, CDR2 LQKENI. This CDR3 is built from 15 residues. The CDR3 nucleotides read TGTGCCAGCTCACCCCTCGGGGGGCAACAAGAGACCCAGTACTTC. Translation: CASSPLGGQQETQYF.

The chain employs TRBV5-4 and TRBJ2-7, with 10 bases aligning to TRBD2. CDR3 length: 17 amino acids. Trimming at V came to 4 bases and at J to 0 bases, leaving 10 bases not matched to a gene. Germline values: CDR1 SGHNT, CDR2 YYREEE (reference sequence). The CDR3 DNA is TGTGCCAGCAGCGCCGTAGCGGGGGGCCACTCCTCCTACGAGCAGTACTTC. It codes for CASSAVAGGHSSYEQYF.

V and J are TRBV12-3 or TRBV12-4 and TRBJ2-5; D is ambiguous. V was trimmed by 4 bases and J by 5 bases, leaving 11 bases between them. This CDR3 is built from 13 residues. The CDR3 nucleotides read TGTGCCAGCAGTTGGTCGGGTGGGGAGACCCAGTACTTC. Its protein is CASSWSGGETQYF.

The chain employs TRBV19 and TRBJ1-6; possibly TRBD1 for D (5 bases). The CDR3 loop spans 15 amino acids. The V gene's germline CDR1 is LNHDA and CDR2 SQIVND (reference sequence). V was shortened by 8 bases and J by 1 base, with 12 bases between the two germline ends. The CDR3 is CASGGGRSYNSPLHF. The CDR3 coding sequence is TGTGCCAGTGGCGGGGGTCGATCCTATAATTCACCCCTCCACTTT.

The chain links TRBV29-1 to TRBJ2-7; 9 nucleotides match TRBD1. CDR3 length equals 12 residues. V lost 4 bases, J lost 5 bases, and 3 bases stayed unmatched. In germline, CDR1 is SQVTM, CDR2 ANQGSEA. Here the CDR3 DNA reads TGCAGCGTTGGGACAGGGGTCAACGAGCAGTACTTC. Protein product: CSVGTGVNEQYF.